These 5 T cell receptor beta chains share one sample of origin, sequenced in a study of response to subunit inactivated influenza vaccine. TCRdb redid the calling of the RT-PCR reads with MiXCR, one entry per CDR3 protein. The sample gives about 780,000 distinct CDR3 sequences, approximately 17% of which show up once; approximately 10% is in the top ten. The sequences come from PBMCs from blood, collected about 5 days after vaccination. The receptors come from a man aged 45 to 65 who received an inactivated influenza vaccine.

V gene TRBV20-1 combines with J gene TRBJ1-6, with no clear D. This CDR3 comprises 16 residues. In germline, CDR1 is DFQATT, CDR2 SNEGSKA (reference sequence). V lost 0 bases, J lost 6 bases, and 15 bases lay in between. The CDR3 here is CSARDSGGSVNSPLHF. Written as DNA, the CDR3 is TGCAGTGCTAGAGATAGTGGCGGGTCGGTTAATTCACCCCTCCACTTT.

This clonotype was detected many times. V is TRBV4-3 and J is TRBJ2-2; tentative D call: TRBD1 (5 bases). The CDR3 extends over 14 amino acids. The V end lost 7 bases, the J end lost 3 bases, and 12 bases lay between the germline ends. Germline CDR1 and CDR2: LGHNA and YSLEER. The CDR3 DNA follows: TGCGCCAGCAACCAGGACATTTACACCGGGGAGCTGTTTTTT. As protein: CASNQDIYTGELFF.

The V and J genes are TRBV20-1 and TRBJ2-3; 7 bases match TRBD2. Trimming cost V 6 bases and J 7 bases; bases outside gene matches: 16. CDR3 length: 15 amino acids. Germline V gene lookup returns CDR1 DFQATT and CDR2 SNEGSKA (reference sequence). The CDR3 protein is CSAQPGTTARNTQYF. CDR3 sequence (DNA): TGCAGTGCCCAACCCGGGACTACTGCACGCAATACGCAGTATTTT.

This clonotype was observed many times. The genes are TRBV10-2 and TRBJ2-2, with a possible D match to TRBD2 (5 bases). CDR3 size: 14 residues. The V end was cut by 6 bases, the J end by 7 bases, with 15 bases between. The germline CDR1 and CDR2 sequences are WSHSY and SAAADI. CDR3 sequence: CASRNSLVYGELFF. CDR3 nucleotide sequence: TGCGCCAGCAGGAACTCACTAGTATACGGGGAGCTGTTTTTT.

The chain recombines TRBV28 with TRBJ1-2; 8 nucleotides line up with TRBD1. Looked up from germline, CDR1 is MDHEN and CDR2 is SYDVKM. V shed 8 bases, J shed 6 bases, and the junction held 17 bases outside the gene matches. The CDR3 covers 16 residues. CDR3 sequence reads: CASLWRRGRLSNGYTF. The CDR3 DNA sequence: TGTGCCAGCCTATGGCGCAGGGGGCGCCTGAGTAATGGCTACACCTTC.